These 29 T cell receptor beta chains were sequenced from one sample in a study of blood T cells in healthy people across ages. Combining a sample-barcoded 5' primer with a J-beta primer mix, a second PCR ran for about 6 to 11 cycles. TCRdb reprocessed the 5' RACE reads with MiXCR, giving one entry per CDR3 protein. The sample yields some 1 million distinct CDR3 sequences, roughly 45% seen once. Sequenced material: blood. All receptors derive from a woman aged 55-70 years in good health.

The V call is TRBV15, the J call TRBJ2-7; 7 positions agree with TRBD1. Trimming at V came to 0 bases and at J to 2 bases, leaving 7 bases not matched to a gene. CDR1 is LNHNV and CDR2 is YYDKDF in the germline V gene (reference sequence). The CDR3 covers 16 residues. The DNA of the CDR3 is TGTGCCACCAGCAGAGATACATGGGACAGTCCCTACGAGCAGTACTTC. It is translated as CATSRDTWDSPYEQYF.

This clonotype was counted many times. In DNA form, the CDR3 reads TGTGCCAGCAGTCCCTGGCCGGGGGGCTACACCTTC. Protein sequence: CASSPWPGGYTF. The chain has TRBV28 and TRBJ1-2, with D unresolved. The CDR3 consists of 12 residues. Trimming took off 5 bases at V and 8 bases at J, with 12 bases between the two ends. CDR1 is MDHEN and CDR2 is SYDVKM in the germline V gene.

This CDR3 reads CASSSPLIDTQYF. CDR3 in DNA: TGTGCCAGCAGCTCCCCACTGATAGATACGCAGTATTTT. The chain recombines TRBV7-2 with TRBJ2-3; no clear D. The CDR3 runs to 13 residues. Trimming removed 4 bases at V and 5 bases at J, with 10 bases between. CDR1 and CDR2 (germline): SGHTA, FQGNSA.

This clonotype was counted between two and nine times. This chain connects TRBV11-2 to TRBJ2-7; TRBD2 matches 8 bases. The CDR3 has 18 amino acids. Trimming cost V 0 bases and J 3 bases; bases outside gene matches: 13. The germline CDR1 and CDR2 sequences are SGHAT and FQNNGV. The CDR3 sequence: CASSLDFTVSGAYYEQYF. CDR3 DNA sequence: TGTGCCAGCAGCTTAGATTTCACCGTTAGCGGGGCCTACTACGAGCAGTACTTC.

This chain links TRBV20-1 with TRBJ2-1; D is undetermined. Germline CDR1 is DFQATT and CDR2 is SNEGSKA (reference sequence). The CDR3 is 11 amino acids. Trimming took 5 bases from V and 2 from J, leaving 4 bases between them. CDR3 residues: CSAYTYNEQFF. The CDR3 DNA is TGCAGTGCTTACACCTACAATGAGCAGTTCTTC.

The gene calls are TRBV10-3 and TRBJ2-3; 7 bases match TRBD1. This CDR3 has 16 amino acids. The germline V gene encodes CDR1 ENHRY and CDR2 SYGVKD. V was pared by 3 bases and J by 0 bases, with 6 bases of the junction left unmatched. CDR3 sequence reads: CAISDPDRISTDTQYF. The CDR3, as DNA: TGTGCCATCAGTGACCCGGACAGGATAAGCACAGATACGCAGTATTTT.

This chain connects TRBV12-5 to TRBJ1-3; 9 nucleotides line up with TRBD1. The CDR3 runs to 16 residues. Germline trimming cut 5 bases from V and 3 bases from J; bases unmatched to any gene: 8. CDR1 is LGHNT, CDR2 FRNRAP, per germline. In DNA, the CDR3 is TGTGCTAGTGGTCAGCCACAGGGGGCATATGGAAACACCATATATTTT. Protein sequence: CASGQPQGAYGNTIYF. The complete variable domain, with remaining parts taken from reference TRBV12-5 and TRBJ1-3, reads DARVTQTPRHKVTEMGQEVTMRCQPILGHNTVFWYRQTMMQGLELLAYFRNRAPLDDSGMPKDRFSAEMPDATLATLKIQPSEPRDSAVYFCASGQPQGAYGNTIYFGEGSWLTVV.

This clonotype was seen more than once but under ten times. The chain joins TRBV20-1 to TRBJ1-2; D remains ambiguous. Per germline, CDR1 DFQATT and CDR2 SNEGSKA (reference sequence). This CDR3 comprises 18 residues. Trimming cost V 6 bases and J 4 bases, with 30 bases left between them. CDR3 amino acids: CSALWPRRLSLVGYGYTF. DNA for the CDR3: TGCAGTGCCCTTTGGCCCAGGAGGCTCAGCCTAGTAGGCTATGGCTACACCTTC.

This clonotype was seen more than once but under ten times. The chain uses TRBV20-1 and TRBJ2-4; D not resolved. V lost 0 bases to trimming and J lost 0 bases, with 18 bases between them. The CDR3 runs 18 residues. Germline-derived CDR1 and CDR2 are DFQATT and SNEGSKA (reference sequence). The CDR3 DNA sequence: TGCAGTGCTAGAGATGTCCGGCGGCAGGCGTCAGCCAAAAACATTCAGTACTTC. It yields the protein CSARDVRRQASAKNIQYF.

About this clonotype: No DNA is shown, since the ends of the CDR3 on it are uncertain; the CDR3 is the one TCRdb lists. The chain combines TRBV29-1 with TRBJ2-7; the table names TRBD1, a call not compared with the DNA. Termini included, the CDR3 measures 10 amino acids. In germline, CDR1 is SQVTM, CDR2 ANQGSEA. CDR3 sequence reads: CSVAKGIRYF.

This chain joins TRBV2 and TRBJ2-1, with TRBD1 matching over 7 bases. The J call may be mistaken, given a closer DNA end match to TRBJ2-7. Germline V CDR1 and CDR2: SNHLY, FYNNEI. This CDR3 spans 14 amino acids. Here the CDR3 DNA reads TGTGCCAGCACTACGGGACAGCCCTACAATGAGCAGTACTTC. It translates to CASTTGQPYNEQYF.

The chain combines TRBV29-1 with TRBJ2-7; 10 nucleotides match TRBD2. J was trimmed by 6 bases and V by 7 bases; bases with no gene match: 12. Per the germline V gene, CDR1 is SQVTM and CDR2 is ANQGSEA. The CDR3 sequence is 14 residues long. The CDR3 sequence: CSAALAGEVSEQYF. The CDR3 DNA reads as TGCAGCGCGGCCCTAGCGGGAGAGGTCTCCGAGCAGTACTTC.

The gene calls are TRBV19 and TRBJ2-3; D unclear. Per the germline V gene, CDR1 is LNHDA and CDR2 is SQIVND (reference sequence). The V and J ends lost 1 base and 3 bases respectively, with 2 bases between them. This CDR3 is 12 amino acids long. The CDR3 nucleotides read TGTGCCAGTAGTATAGGTACAGATACGCAGTATTTT. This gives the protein CASSIGTDTQYF. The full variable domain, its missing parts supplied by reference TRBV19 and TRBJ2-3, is DGGITQSPKYLFRKEGQNVTLSCEQNLNHDAMYWYRQDPGQGLRLIYYSQIVNDFQKGDIAEGYSVSREKKESFPLTVTSAQKNPTAFYLCASSIGTDTQYFGPGTRLTVL.

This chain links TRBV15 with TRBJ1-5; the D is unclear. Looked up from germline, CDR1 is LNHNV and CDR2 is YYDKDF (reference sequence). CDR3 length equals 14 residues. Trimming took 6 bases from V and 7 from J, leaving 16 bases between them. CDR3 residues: CATRDTGSRQPQHF. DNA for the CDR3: TGTGCCACCAGAGACACGGGGTCCCGACAGCCCCAGCATTTT.

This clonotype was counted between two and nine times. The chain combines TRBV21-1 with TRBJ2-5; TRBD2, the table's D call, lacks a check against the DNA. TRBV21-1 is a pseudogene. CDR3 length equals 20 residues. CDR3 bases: TGTGCCAGAATACCAGGACAGCGACTAGCGGGATCGTTTCGTGAAGAGACCCAGTACTTC. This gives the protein CARIPGQRLAGSFREETQYF.

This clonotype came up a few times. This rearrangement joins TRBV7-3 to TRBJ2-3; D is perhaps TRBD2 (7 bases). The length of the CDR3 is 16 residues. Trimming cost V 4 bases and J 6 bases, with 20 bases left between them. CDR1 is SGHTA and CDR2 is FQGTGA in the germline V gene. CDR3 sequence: CASSSSSGKGGDTQYF. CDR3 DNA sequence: TGTGCCAGCAGCTCCTCTAGCGGAAAGGGGGGGGATACGCAGTATTTT.

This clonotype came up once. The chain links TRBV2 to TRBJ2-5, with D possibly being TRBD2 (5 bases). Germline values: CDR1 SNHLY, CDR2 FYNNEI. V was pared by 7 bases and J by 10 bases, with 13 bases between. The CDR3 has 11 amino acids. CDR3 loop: CASKLKGGQYF. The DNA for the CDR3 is TGTGCCAGCAAGTTGAAAGGAGGCCAGTACTTC. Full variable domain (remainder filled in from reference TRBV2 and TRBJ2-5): EPEVTQTPSHQVTQMGQEVILRCVPISNHLYFYWYRQILGQKVEFLVSFYNNEISEKSEIFDDQFSVERPDGSNFTLKIRSTKLEDSAMYFCASKLKGGQYFGPGTRLLVL.

CDR3 sequence (DNA): TGTGCCATCAGGCAGACAGGGGGCCACGAGCAGTACTTC. Amino acids: CAIRQTGGHEQYF. J is TRBJ2-4 and V is TRBV10-3, with TRBD1 matching over 10 bases. The J call may not be correct, given that the DNA end is closer to TRBJ2-7. Germline assignment: CDR1 ENHRY and CDR2 SYGVKD. The CDR3 contains 13 residues.

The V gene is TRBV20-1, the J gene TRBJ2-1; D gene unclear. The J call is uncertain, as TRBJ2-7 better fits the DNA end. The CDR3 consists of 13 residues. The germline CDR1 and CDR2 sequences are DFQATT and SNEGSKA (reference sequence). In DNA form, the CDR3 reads TGCAGTGCTAGACCCGCCCAATACAATGAGCAGTACTTC. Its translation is CSARPAQYNEQYF.

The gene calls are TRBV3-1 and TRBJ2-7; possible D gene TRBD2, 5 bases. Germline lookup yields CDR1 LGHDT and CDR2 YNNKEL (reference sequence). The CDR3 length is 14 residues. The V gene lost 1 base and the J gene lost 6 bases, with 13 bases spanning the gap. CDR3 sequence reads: CASSQGFGVPEQYF. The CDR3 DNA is TGTGCCAGCAGCCAAGGATTCGGGGTTCCCGAGCAGTACTTC.

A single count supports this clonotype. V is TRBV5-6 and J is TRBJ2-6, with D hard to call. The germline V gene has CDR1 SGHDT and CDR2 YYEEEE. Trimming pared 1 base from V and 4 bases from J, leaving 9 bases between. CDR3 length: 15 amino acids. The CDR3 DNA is TGTGCCAGCAGCTTGTATTTCACCGGGGCCAACGTCCTGACTTTC. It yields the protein CASSLYFTGANVLTF.

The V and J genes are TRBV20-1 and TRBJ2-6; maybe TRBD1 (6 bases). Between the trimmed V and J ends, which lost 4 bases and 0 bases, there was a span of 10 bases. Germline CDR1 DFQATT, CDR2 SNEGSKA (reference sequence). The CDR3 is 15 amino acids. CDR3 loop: CSAMDSGSGANVLTF. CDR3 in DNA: TGCAGTGCTATGGACAGCGGCTCTGGGGCCAACGTCCTGACTTTC.

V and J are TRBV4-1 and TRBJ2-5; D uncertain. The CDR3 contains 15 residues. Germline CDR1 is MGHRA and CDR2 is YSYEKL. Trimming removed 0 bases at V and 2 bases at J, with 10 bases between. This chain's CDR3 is CASSQDQRSQETQYF. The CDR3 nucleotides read TGCGCCAGCAGCCAAGATCAGAGGTCTCAAGAGACCCAGTACTTC.

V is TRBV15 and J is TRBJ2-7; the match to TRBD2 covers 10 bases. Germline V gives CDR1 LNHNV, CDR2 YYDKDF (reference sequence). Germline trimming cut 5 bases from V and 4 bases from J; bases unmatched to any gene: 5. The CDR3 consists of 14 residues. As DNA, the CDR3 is TGTGCCACCAGCCCTAGCGGGAGTATGTACGAGCAGTACTTC. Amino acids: CATSPSGSMYEQYF.

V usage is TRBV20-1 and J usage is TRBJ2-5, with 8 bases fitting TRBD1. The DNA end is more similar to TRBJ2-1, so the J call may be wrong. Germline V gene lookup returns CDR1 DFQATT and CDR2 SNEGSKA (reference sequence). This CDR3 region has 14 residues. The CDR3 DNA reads TGCAGTGCTTCACCGGGACAGGACCAAGAGACCCAGTTCTTC. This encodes CSASPGQDQETQFF.

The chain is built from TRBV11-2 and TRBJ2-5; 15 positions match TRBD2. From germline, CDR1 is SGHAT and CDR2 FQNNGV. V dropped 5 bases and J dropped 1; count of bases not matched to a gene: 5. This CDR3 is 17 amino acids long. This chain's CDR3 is CASSPGLAGGFQETQYF. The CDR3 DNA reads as TGTGCCAGCAGCCCGGGACTAGCGGGAGGTTTCCAAGAGACCCAGTACTTC.

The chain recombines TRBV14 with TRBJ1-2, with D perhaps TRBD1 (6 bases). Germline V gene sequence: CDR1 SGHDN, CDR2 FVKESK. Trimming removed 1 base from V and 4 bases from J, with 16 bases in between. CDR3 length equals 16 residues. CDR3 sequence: CASSQVQGPSPYGYTF. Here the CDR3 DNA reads TGTGCCAGCAGCCAAGTCCAGGGGCCGTCCCCCTATGGCTACACCTTC.

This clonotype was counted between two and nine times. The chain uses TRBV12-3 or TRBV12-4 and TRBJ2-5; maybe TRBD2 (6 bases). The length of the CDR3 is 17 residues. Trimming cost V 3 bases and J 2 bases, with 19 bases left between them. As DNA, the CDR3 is TGTGCCAGCAGTTTGTGGGGACTGGATCGCCATCAAGAGACCCAGTACTTC. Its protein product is CASSLWGLDRHQETQYF.

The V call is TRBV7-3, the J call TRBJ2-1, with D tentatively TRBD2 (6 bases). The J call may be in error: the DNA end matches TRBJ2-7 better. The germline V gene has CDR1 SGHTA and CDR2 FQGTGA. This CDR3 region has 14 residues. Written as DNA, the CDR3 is TGTGCCAGCAGCCCTCAGGGAGGCGTACGGGAGCAGTACTTC. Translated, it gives CASSPQGGVREQYF.